These 8 T cell receptor beta chains were all obtained from the same sample, sequenced in a study of a mutant IDH1 vaccine in newly diagnosed glioma. Time point here: week 11, during vaccination. The study gave 300 ug of mutant IDH1 20-mer peptide per vaccine dose, with topical imiquimod. Profiled with immunoSEQ multiplex PCR; TCRdb holds only in-frame clones, not every one. The sample comprises approximately 25,000 clones, about 78% of which are singletons, and about 8.2% rests with the top ten. Their specific antigens are unknown. The sequences come from PBMCs, collected from a glioma patient whose treatment included an IDH1 peptide vaccine. The receptors derive from a woman under 30 with glioma.

The chain is built from TRBV7-2 and TRBJ2-7, with no clear D. Trimming removed 1 base from V and 1 base from J, with 2 bases in between. The CDR3 is made up of 12 amino acids. CDR1 and CDR2 (germline): SGHTA, FQGNSA. The CDR3 DNA is TGTGCCAGCAGCTTAGGGTCCTACGAGCAGTACTTC. Protein product: CASSLGSYEQYF.

The chain uses TRBV7-2 and TRBJ1-1; no firm D call. Germline assignment: CDR1 SGHTA and CDR2 FQGNSA. V gave up 1 base and J gave up 7 bases, with 10 bases separating them. The CDR3 runs to 13 residues. The CDR3 coding sequence is TGTGCCAGCAGCTTAGTAATTATGGGTGAAGCTTTCTTT. Its protein product is CASSLVIMGEAFF.

The V and J genes are TRBV7-9 and TRBJ1-1, with a tentative D call TRBD1 (5 bases). The germline CDR1 and CDR2 sequences are SEHNR and FQNEAQ (reference sequence). V was cut by 4 bases and J by 1 base, with 10 bases left in between. There are 14 residues in the CDR3. As DNA, the CDR3 is TGTGCCAGCAGCTCGGGACGGACGAACACTGAAGCTTTCTTT. Encoded protein: CASSSGRTNTEAFF.

The table lists this clone with a count of one. The chain recombines TRBV4-1 with TRBJ2-7, with D uncertain. Between the trimmed V and J ends, which lost 2 bases and 0 bases, there was a span of 5 bases. In germline, CDR1 is MGHRA, CDR2 YSYEKL. The CDR3 has 13 residues. CDR3 protein: CASSQQSSYEQYF. CDR3 DNA: TGCGCCAGCAGCCAACAGAGCTCCTACGAGCAGTACTTC.

As regards this clone: A junction end diverges from the germline sequence, so it may reflect a read error. V usage is TRBV9 and J usage is TRBJ2-5; D remains unclear. CDR3 length: 11 residues. Germline V lookup: CDR1 SGDLS, CDR2 YYNGEE. The CDR3 nucleotides read TGTGCCAGCAGCTCTCAAGGGACCCAGTACTTC. Translated, it gives CASSSQGTQYF.

The CDR3 DNA reads TGCGCCAGCAGCTTCCCCGGGGTGGGGGTGACTGAAGCTTTCTTT. It codes for CASSFPGVGVTEAFF. This chain uses TRBV5-1 with TRBJ1-1, with D possibly matching TRBD1 (5 bases). CDR3 length equals 15 residues. With 2 bases removed from V and 5 bases from J, the gap between germline ends came to 16 bases. Germline V gene sequence: CDR1 SGHRS, CDR2 YFSETQ.

The rearrangement joins TRBV6-5 to TRBJ2-7; TRBD1 might be the D (5 bases). The germline CDR1 and CDR2 sequences are MNHEY and SVGAGI. V was shortened by 0 bases and J by 0 bases, with 6 bases between the two germline ends. The CDR3 extends over 14 amino acids. CDR3 sequence (DNA): TGTGCCAGCAGTTACTCGACAGTCTCCTACGAGCAGTACTTC. Its protein product is CASSYSTVSYEQYF.

The chain is built from TRBV6-5 and TRBJ1-2; 8 nucleotides align to TRBD1. The CDR3 covers 14 residues. The germline V gene encodes CDR1 MNHEY and CDR2 SVGAGI. With 4 bases clipped from V and 3 bases from J, the junction kept 4 bases outside the gene matches. DNA for the CDR3: TGTGCCAGCAGTTCGTACAGGGGGGACTATGGCTACACCTTC. Translated, it gives CASSSYRGDYGYTF.